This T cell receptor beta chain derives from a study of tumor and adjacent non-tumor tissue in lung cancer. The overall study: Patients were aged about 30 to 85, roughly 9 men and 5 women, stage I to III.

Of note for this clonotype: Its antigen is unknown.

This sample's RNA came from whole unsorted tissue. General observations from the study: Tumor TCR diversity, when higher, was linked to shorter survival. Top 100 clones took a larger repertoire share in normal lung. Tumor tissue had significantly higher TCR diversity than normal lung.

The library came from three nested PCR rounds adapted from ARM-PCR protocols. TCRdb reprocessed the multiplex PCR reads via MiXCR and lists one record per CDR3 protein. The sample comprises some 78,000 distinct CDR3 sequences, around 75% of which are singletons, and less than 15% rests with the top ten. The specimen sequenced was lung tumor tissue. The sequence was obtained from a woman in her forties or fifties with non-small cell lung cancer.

Here the CDR3 DNA reads TGTGCTGGCAGCTCAAGCCTACCCAGCTCCTACAATGAGCAGTTCTTC. This encodes CAGSSSLPSSYNEQFF. V gene TRBV11-1 combines with J gene TRBJ2-1; no clear D gene. The CDR3 totals 16 residues. The germline V gene encodes CDR1 SGHAT and CDR2 FQDESV (reference sequence).